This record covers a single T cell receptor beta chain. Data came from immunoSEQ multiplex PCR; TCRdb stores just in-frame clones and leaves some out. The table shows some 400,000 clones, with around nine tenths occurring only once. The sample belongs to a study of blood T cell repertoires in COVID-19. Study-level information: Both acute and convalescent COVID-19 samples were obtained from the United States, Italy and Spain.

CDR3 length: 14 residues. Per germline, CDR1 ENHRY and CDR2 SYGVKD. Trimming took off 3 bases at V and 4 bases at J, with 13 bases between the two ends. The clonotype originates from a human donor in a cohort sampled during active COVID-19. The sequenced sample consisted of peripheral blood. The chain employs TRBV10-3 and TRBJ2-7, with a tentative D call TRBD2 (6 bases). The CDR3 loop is CAISERGLGYEQYF. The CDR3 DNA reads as TGTGCCATCAGTGAACGGGGGTTGGGGTACGAGCAGTACTTC.